This TCR beta chain was captured in a study of T cell changes during pregnancy in multiple sclerosis. V lost 1 base to trimming and J lost 6 bases, with 5 bases between them. CDR3 size: 12 residues. The germline V gene encodes CDR1 SGDLS and CDR2 YYNGEE. This table comes from immunoSEQ multiplex PCR, and its TCRdb copy is limited to in-frame clones, with some not included. The sample lists approximately 34,000 clones; 75% to 90% were seen once. Source: CD8+ T cells from peripheral blood mononuclear cells, taken after pregnancy. This TCR was recovered from a female donor with multiple sclerosis, enrolled in a pregnancy study. The chain recombines TRBV9 with TRBJ2-1, with no clear D. CDR3: CASSVMANEQFF. The CDR3 DNA sequence: TGTGCCAGCAGCGTAATGGCCAATGAGCAGTTCTTC.